This record looks at one T cell receptor beta chain sequence and its context. Its antigen remains unidentified. This specimen comes from a study of cytomegalovirus exposure and HLA in healthy donors. The study's findings and limits: Cytomegalovirus association was assigned to approximately 160 TCR beta chains.

CDR1 is LNHDA and CDR2 is SQIVND in the germline V gene (reference sequence). V lost 2 bases, J lost 4 bases, and 15 bases lay in between. The CDR3 covers 15 residues. Assay: immunoSEQ multiplex PCR; the TCRdb copy retains only in-frame clones and omits some. The data show about 140,000 clones, about nine tenths seen once. The sample was PBMCs. This receptor was identified in a man younger than 30 in good health and CMV-seronegative. V gene TRBV19 combines with J gene TRBJ2-7, with D possibly TRBD1 on 6 matching bases. The CDR3, as DNA: TGTGCCAGTAGTATATCGGCAGGGGCCTTGTACGAGCAGTACTTC. It translates to CASSISAGALYEQYF.